The 22 T cell receptor beta chains given below trace back to one sample, sequenced in a study of blood T cell repertoires in COVID-19. Sequencing used immunoSEQ multiplex PCR; TCRdb keeps in-frame clones, though not all of them. The profile shows about 230,000 clones, 85% to 90% of them singletons. The specimen was peripheral blood. The receptors shown here come from a man aged 50 to 60 with COVID-19, enrolled during active disease.

The V gene is TRBV27, the J gene TRBJ2-1; tentatively, D is TRBD2 (6 bases). V lost 8 bases, J lost 9 bases, and 17 bases lay in between. The CDR3 spans 13 residues. CDR1 and CDR2 from the germline V gene are MNHEY and SMNVEV (reference sequence). CDR3 loop: CASGGGGIGEQFF. The CDR3 region has the DNA TGTGCCAGCGGGGGTGGAGGGATCGGTGAGCAGTTCTTC.

The rearrangement uses TRBV3-1 (or the pseudogene TRBV3-2) and TRBJ2-7, with D perhaps TRBD2 (6 bases). The CDR3 is made up of 15 amino acids. The germline V and J ends were trimmed by 1 base and 1 base, with 11 bases remaining between them. CDR1 is LGHDT and CDR2 is YNNKEL in the germline V gene (reference sequence). DNA for the CDR3: TGTGCCAGCAGCCAAGCGGGGACTGGATCCTACGAGCAGTACTTC. This sequence encodes CASSQAGTGSYEQYF.

This clone was counted a few times. This chain uses TRBV11-2 with TRBJ1-4, with 8 positions matching TRBD1. CDR3 length equals 16 residues. V shed 5 bases and J 8 bases; nucleotides not matched to a gene: 13. CDR1 and CDR2 from the germline V gene are SGHAT and FQNNGV. The CDR3 is CASSRPPGQGREKLFF. The CDR3 DNA is TGTGCCAGCAGCCGCCCCCCCGGACAGGGTAGAGAAAAACTGTTTTTT. Supplemented by reference TRBV11-2 and TRBJ1-4, the full variable domain reads EAGVAQSPRYKIIEKRQSVAFWCNPISGHATLYWYQQILGQGPKLLIQFQNNGVVDDSQLPKDRFSAERLKGVDSTLKIQPAKLEDSAVYLCASSRPPGQGREKLFFGSGTQLSVL.

The V call is TRBV6-5, the J call TRBJ1-4; 7 bases match TRBD1. J gave up 4 bases and V 6 bases, and 5 bases lay outside the gene matches. Germline CDR1 is MNHEY and CDR2 is SVGAGI. This CDR3 comprises 14 residues. CDR3 sequence (DNA): TGTGCCAGCAGAGCACAGGGGTTTAATGAAAAACTGTTTTTT. Its protein product is CASRAQGFNEKLFF.

The chain joins TRBV15 to TRBJ2-1, with D perhaps TRBD2 (5 bases). Germline lookup yields CDR1 LNHNV and CDR2 YYDKDF (reference sequence). V lost 3 bases and J 3 bases, leaving 6 bases between the germline ends. This CDR3 has 13 amino acids. The CDR3 loop is CATSSGGYNEQFF. The CDR3 region has the DNA TGTGCCACCAGCAGTGGAGGCTACAATGAGCAGTTCTTC.

For the CDR3, the DNA is TGTGCCAGCAGACCATCTGGGACTCAAGAGACCCAGTACTTC. This encodes CASRPSGTQETQYF. This chain links TRBV6-5 with TRBJ2-5; a weak D match, TRBD2 (6 bases). Trimming pared 6 bases from V and 2 bases from J, leaving 13 bases between. Germline V gene data show CDR1 as MNHEY and CDR2 as SVGAGI. The CDR3 is made up of 14 amino acids.

The chain has TRBV6-5 and TRBJ1-2; tentative D call: TRBD1 (6 bases). The CDR3 totals 13 residues. In germline, CDR1 is MNHEY, CDR2 SVGAGI. V was shortened by 6 bases and J by 4 bases, with 12 bases between the two germline ends. The CDR3 sequence is CASRRTEFYGYTF. DNA for the CDR3: TGTGCCAGCAGACGGACAGAATTCTATGGCTACACCTTC.

V gene TRBV29-1 combines with J gene TRBJ1-4, with D possibly being TRBD1 (6 bases). Per the germline V gene, CDR1 is SQVTM and CDR2 is ANQGSEA. V was clipped by 6 bases and J by 1 base, with 12 bases between them. This CDR3 region has 14 residues. This CDR3 reads CSVIHRETNEKLFF. The CDR3, as DNA: TGCAGCGTCATCCACAGGGAAACTAATGAAAAACTGTTTTTT.

The V call is TRBV5-4, the J call TRBJ2-7, with a possible D match to TRBD1 (5 bases). The germline V and J ends were trimmed by 4 bases and 1 base, with 9 bases remaining between them. Germline values: CDR1 SGHNT, CDR2 YYREEE (reference sequence). The CDR3 runs to 13 residues. The CDR3 DNA is TGTGCCAGCAGCCCGACAGAGTCCTACGAGCAGTACTTC. Residues: CASSPTESYEQYF.

The J gene is TRBJ1-3, the V gene TRBV30; D unresolved. Per the germline V gene, CDR1 is GTSNPN and CDR2 is SVGIG (reference sequence). Deletions cut 4 bases from V and 9 bases from J, with 10 bases between. The CDR3 is made up of 11 amino acids. CDR3 in amino acids: CAWISGITIYF. For the CDR3, the DNA is TGTGCCTGGATATCGGGGATCACCATATATTTT.

This chain links TRBV29-1 with TRBJ1-2, with 10 bases that match TRBD1. The CDR3 is 16 residues long. The junction had 12 bases not matched to a gene; V was cut back by 4 bases and J by 4 bases. CDR1 SQVTM and CDR2 ANQGSEA come from the germline V gene. The CDR3 coding sequence is TGCAGCGTTGGGGGACCTCCGGGACAGGGGACCTATGGCTACACCTTC. Protein: CSVGGPPGQGTYGYTF. Full variable domain (outside the CDR3, taken from reference TRBV29-1 and TRBJ1-2): SAVISQKPSRDICQRGTSLTIQCQVDSQVTMMFWYRQQPGQSLTLIATANQGSEATYESGFVIDKFPISRPNLTFSTLTVSNMSPEDSSIYLCSVGGPPGQGTYGYTFGSGTRLTVV.

This chain uses TRBV5-1 with TRBJ2-2, with TRBD1 matching 10 bases. CDR1 and CDR2 from the germline V gene are SGHRS and YFSETQ. This CDR3 contains 16 residues. J was trimmed by 5 bases and V by 5 bases; bases with no gene match: 9. The CDR3 region is CASSSNGQGVTGELFF. In nucleotides, the CDR3 is TGCGCCAGCAGTTCCAACGGACAGGGGGTTACCGGGGAGCTGTTTTTT. The full variable domain, its missing parts supplied by reference TRBV5-1 and TRBJ2-2, is KAGVTQTPRYLIKTRGQQVTLSCSPISGHRSVSWYQQTPGQGLQFLFEYFSETQRNKGNFPGRFSGRQFSNSRSEMNVSTLELGDSALYLCASSSNGQGVTGELFFGEGSRLTVL.

The chain recombines TRBV6-6 with TRBJ2-7, with 9 bases fitting TRBD2. Trimming cost V 5 bases and J 3 bases; bases outside gene matches: 8. The CDR3 is 15 amino acids. The germline gives CDR1 MNHNY, CDR2 SVGAGI (reference sequence). The CDR3 spells CASSTRASGDYEQYF. The CDR3 coding sequence is TGTGCCAGCAGTACCAGGGCTAGCGGGGACTACGAGCAGTACTTC.

The chain combines TRBV15 with TRBJ1-5; D gene ambiguous. Trimming pared 2 bases from V and 6 bases from J, leaving 11 bases between. From germline, CDR1 is LNHNV and CDR2 YYDKDF (reference sequence). This CDR3 region has 14 residues. In DNA form, the CDR3 reads TGTGCCACCAGCAGACGAGAGGGAAGTCAGCCCCAGCATTTT. Translation gives CATSRREGSQPQHF.

Notes on this clone: The sample has other DNA sequences that encode this CDR3 too. V is TRBV19 and J is TRBJ1-1; D gene uncertain. V dropped 2 bases and J dropped 1 base, with 2 bases sitting between them. Per germline, CDR1 LNHDA and CDR2 SQIVND (reference sequence). CDR3 length: 12 amino acids. As DNA, the CDR3 is TGTGCCAGTAGTATACGGAACACTGAAGCTTTCTTT. Translating it yields CASSIRNTEAFF. Complete variable domain (other parts from reference TRBV19 and TRBJ1-1): DGGITQSPKYLFRKEGQNVTLSCEQNLNHDAMYWYRQDPGQGLRLIYYSQIVNDFQKGDIAEGYSVSREKKESFPLTVTSAQKNPTAFYLCASSIRNTEAFFGQGTRLTVV.

The chain employs TRBV9 and TRBJ1-2, with D perhaps matching TRBD1 (6 bases). The germline gives CDR1 SGDLS, CDR2 YYNGEE. The CDR3 runs to 16 residues. Trimming removed 1 base from V and 0 bases from J, with 13 bases in between. CDR3 DNA: TGTGCCAGCAGCGTATTCGACAGGACCTCTAACTATGGCTACACCTTC. Protein sequence: CASSVFDRTSNYGYTF.

The chain uses TRBV5-6 and TRBJ1-2; D might be TRBD1 (5 bases). CDR1 SGHDT and CDR2 YYEEEE come from the germline V gene. The CDR3 covers 15 residues. Trimming shortened V by 4 bases and J by 7 bases, and 20 bases separated the two germline ends. The DNA for the CDR3 is TGTGCCAGCAGCCATTGGACATCCTCCATTGGTGGCTACACCTTC. Translating gives CASSHWTSSIGGYTF.

This clone was counted once. The chain recombines TRBV7-6 with TRBJ2-7; 7 bases line up with TRBD1. J was trimmed by 1 base and V by 9 bases; bases with no gene match: 12. The CDR3 has 15 amino acids. Germline CDR1 SGHVS, CDR2 FNYEAQ. This CDR3 is CASTQGVYKSYEQYF. CDR3 DNA: TGTGCCAGTACCCAGGGGGTTTACAAATCCTACGAGCAGTACTTC.

This clone was counted a single time. The chain employs TRBV6-1 and TRBJ2-7; TRBD1 might be the D (5 bases). The germline CDR1 and CDR2 sequences are MNHNS and SASEGT. This CDR3 spans 11 amino acids. The V and J ends lost 2 bases and 6 bases respectively, with 5 bases between them. CDR3 in amino acids: CASSEQGEQYF. CDR3 coding DNA: TGTGCCAGCAGTGAACAGGGCGAGCAGTACTTC.

The chain combines TRBV7-3 with TRBJ2-1; 8 bases are a match to TRBD2. Trimming cost V 5 bases and J 1 base; bases outside gene matches: 4. The CDR3 consists of 15 residues. Germline assignment: CDR1 SGHTA and CDR2 FQGTGA. CDR3 amino acids: CASSRSGGSYNEQFF. CDR3 in DNA: TGTGCCAGCAGCCGAAGCGGGGGATCCTACAATGAGCAGTTCTTC.

V gene TRBV7-2 combines with J gene TRBJ2-5; D not certain. The CDR3 is made up of 16 amino acids. Germline CDR1 reads SGHTA; CDR2 reads FQGNSA. V lost 2 bases to trimming and J lost 1 base, with 14 bases between them. Written as DNA, the CDR3 is TGTGCCAGCAGCTTATTTCTAGGCGCGACCCAAGAGACCCAGTACTTC. This sequence encodes CASSLFLGATQETQYF.

This clone was seen a few times. This rearrangement joins TRBV5-1 to TRBJ1-6; D gene uncertain. V was cut by 0 bases and J by 10 bases, with 17 bases left in between. CDR1 and CDR2 (germline): SGHRS, YFSETQ. The CDR3 runs 16 residues. The CDR3 nucleotides are TGCGCCAGCAGCTTGGTGCCGGGTAGGTTCGGATCACCCCTCCACTTT. Translated: CASSLVPGRFGSPLHF.